Below, 7 T cell receptor beta chains from the same sample are listed, as sequenced in a study of T cells in Graves' hyperthyroidism and ophthalmopathy. RNA transcripts gave rise to amplified TCR beta CDR3 regions. A first-round RT-PCR of the TCR CDR3 used the HTBI primer set. TCRdb re-called the multiplex PCR reads through MiXCR, storing one row per CDR3 protein. Of about 300,000 distinct CDR3 sequences detected, approximately 18% appear once; the ten largest clones hold approximately 37%. Specimen: blood. The receptors here all came from a middle-aged man with Graves' ophthalmopathy.

The chain combines TRBV6-4 with TRBJ1-5, with D perhaps TRBD1 (6 bases). V was clipped by 6 bases and J by 8 bases, with 17 bases between them. The CDR3 contains 14 residues. The germline V gene encodes CDR1 MRHNA and CDR2 SNTAGT. The CDR3 bases are TGTGCCAGCAGCGGTGGATGGGGACAAAAGCCCCAGCATTTT. Its protein product is CASSGGWGQKPQHF.

The chain employs TRBV28 and TRBJ2-5; D is unclear. The CDR3 spans 13 residues. Germline V gene data show CDR1 as MDHEN and CDR2 as SYDVKM. The V end was cut by 2 bases, the J end by 4 bases, with 8 bases between. The CDR3 coding sequence is TGTGCCAGCAGTTTACCCGGGCGAGAGACCCAGTACTTC. This sequence encodes CASSLPGRETQYF.

CDR3 loop: CASSPGQPGYGYTF. CDR3 nucleotide sequence: TGTGCCAGCAGCCCGGGACAGCCTGGCTATGGCTACACCTTC. The chain joins TRBV5-4 to TRBJ1-2; 7 bases agree with TRBD1. The CDR3 extends over 14 amino acids. Trimming at V came to 4 bases and at J to 4 bases, leaving 7 bases not matched to a gene. Per germline, CDR1 SGHNT and CDR2 YYREEE (reference sequence).

Ten or more counts support this clonotype. J is TRBJ1-1 and V is TRBV13; D unresolved. Trimming took 5 bases from V and 1 from J, leaving 8 bases between them. Germline CDR1 reads PRHDT; CDR2 reads FYEKMQ (reference sequence). This CDR3 has 13 amino acids. The CDR3 bases are TGTGCCAGCAGCCCCCTAGGGAACACTGAAGCTTTCTTT. This encodes CASSPLGNTEAFF.

There are many counts of this clonotype. The chain uses TRBV30 and TRBJ2-3, with D uncertain. Trimming pared 2 bases from V and 0 bases from J, leaving 15 bases between. The CDR3 has 16 residues. Germline V gives CDR1 GTSNPN, CDR2 SVGIG (reference sequence). The CDR3 DNA follows: TGTGCCTGGAGTCCCCCCGGGCCGATTAGCACAGATACGCAGTATTTT. This translates into CAWSPPGPISTDTQYF.

The chain uses TRBV7-2 and TRBJ2-7; no clear D gene. Trimming left V 5 bases short and J 5 bases short, with 7 bases between. CDR1 is SGHTA and CDR2 is FQGNSA in the germline V gene. The CDR3 runs to 11 residues. As DNA, the CDR3 is TGTGCCAGCAGCGACCGTAACGAGCAGTACTTC. Its translation: CASSDRNEQYF.

The chain has TRBV5-6 and TRBJ1-3; D remains ambiguous. Trimming pared 5 bases from V and 0 bases from J, leaving 12 bases between. CDR1 and CDR2 (germline): SGHDT, YYEEEE. The CDR3 covers 15 residues. In DNA, the CDR3 is TGTGCCAGCAGAAGGGCAATGAGCTCTGGAAACACCATATATTTT. Its translation is CASRRAMSSGNTIYF.